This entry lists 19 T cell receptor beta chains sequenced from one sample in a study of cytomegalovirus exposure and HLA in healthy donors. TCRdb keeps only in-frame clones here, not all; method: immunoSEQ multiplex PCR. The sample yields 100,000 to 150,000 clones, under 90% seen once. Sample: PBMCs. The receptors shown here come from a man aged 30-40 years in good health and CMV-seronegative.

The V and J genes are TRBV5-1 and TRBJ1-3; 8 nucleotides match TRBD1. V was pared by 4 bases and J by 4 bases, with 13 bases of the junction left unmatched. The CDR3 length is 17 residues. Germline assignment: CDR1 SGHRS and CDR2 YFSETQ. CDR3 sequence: CASSLPGQDRGGNTIYF. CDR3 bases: TGCGCCAGCAGCCTCCCGGGACAGGACCGAGGGGGAAACACCATATATTTT.

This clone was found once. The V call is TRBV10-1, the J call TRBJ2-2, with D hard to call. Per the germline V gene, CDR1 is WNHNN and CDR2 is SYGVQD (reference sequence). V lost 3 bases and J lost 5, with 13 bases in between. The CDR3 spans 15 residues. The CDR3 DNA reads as TGCGCCAGCAGTGATAGGCACTTCGGGACCGGGGAGCTGTTTTTT. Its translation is CASSDRHFGTGELFF.

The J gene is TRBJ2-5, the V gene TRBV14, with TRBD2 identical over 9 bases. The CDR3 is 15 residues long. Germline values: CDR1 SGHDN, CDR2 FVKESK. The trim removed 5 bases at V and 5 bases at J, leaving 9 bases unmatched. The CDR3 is CASSDIAGDGETQYF. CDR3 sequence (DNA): TGTGCCAGCAGCGACATAGCGGGGGATGGGGAGACCCAGTACTTC. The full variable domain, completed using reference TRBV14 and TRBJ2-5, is EAGVTQFPSHSVIEKGQTVTLRCDPISGHDNLYWYRRVMGKEIKFLLHFVKESKQDESGMPNNRFLAERTGGTYSTLKVQPAELEDSGVYFCASSDIAGDGETQYFGPGTRLLVL.

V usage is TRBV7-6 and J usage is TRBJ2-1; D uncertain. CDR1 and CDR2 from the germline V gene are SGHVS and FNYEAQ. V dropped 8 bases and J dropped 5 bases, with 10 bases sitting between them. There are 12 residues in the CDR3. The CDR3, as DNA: TGTGCCAGCCGCTCAGTCGACAATGAGCAGTTCTTC. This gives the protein CASRSVDNEQFF.

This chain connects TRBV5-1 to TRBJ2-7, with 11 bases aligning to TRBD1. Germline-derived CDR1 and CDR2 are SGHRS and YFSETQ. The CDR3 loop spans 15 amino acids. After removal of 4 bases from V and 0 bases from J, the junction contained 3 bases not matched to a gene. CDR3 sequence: CASSPGTGGSYEQYF. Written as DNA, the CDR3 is TGCGCCAGCAGCCCAGGGACAGGGGGCTCCTACGAGCAGTACTTC.

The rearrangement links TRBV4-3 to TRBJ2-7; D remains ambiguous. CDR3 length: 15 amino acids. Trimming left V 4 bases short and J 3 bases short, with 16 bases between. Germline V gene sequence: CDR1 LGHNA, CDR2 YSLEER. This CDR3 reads CASSPGPPPLYEQYF. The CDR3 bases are TGCGCCAGCAGCCCAGGTCCTCCCCCGCTCTACGAGCAGTACTTC.

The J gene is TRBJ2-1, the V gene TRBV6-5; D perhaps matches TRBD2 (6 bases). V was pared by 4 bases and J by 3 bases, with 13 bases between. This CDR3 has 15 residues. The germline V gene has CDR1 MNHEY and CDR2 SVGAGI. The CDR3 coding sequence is TGTGCCAGCAGTTTGTCCGGACTAAGCTACAATGAGCAGTTCTTC. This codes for CASSLSGLSYNEQFF.

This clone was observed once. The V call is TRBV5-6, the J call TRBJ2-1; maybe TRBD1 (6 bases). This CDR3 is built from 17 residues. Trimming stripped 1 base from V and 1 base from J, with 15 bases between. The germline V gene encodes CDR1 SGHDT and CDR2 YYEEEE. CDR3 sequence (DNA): TGTGCCAGCAGCTTGAGTTGGGGGCCAGAGTCCTACAATGAGCAGTTCTTC. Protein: CASSLSWGPESYNEQFF.

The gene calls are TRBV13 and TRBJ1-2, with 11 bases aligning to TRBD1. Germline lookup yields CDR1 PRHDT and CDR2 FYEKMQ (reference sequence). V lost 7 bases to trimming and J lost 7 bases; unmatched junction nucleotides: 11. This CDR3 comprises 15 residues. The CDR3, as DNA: TGTGCCAGCACCGAAGGGACAGGGGGTTTCGCTGGCTACACCTTC. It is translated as CASTEGTGGFAGYTF.

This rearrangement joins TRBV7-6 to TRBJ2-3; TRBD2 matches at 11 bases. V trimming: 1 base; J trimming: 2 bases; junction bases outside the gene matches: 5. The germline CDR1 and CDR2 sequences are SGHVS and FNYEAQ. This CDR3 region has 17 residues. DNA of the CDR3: TGTGCCAGCAGCTTAGGGACTAGCGGGCGATACACAGATACGCAGTATTTT. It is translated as CASSLGTSGRYTDTQYF.

The CDR3 spells CASSGGTGLPKEEQYF. CDR3 DNA: TGCGCCAGCAGCGGAGGGACAGGGCTGCCCAAGGAGGAGCAGTACTTC. The rearrangement joins TRBV5-1 to TRBJ2-7; 9 positions match TRBD1. CDR3 size: 16 residues. The V segment lost 4 bases and the J segment 7 bases; nucleotides outside the gene matches: 15. Germline CDR1 and CDR2: SGHRS and YFSETQ. Drawing the rest from reference TRBV5-1 and TRBJ2-7, the complete variable domain is KAGVTQTPRYLIKTRGQQVTLSCSPISGHRSVSWYQQTPGQGLQFLFEYFSETQRNKGNFPGRFSGRQFSNSRSEMNVSTLELGDSALYLCASSGGTGLPKEEQYFGPGTRLTVT.

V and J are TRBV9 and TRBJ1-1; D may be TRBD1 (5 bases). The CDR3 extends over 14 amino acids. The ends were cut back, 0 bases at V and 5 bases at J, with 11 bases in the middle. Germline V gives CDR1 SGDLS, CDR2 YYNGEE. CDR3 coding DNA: TGTGCCAGCAGCGTAGACGGGGGATGGACTGAAGCTTTCTTT. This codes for CASSVDGGWTEAFF.

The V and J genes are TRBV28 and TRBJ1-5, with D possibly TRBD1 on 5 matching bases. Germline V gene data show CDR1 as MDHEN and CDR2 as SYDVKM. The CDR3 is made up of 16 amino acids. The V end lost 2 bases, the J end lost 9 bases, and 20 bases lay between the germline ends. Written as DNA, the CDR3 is TGTGCCAGCAGTTTAATCCCGGCGGAAGGGGTACCGCCCCAGCATTTT. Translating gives CASSLIPAEGVPPQHF.

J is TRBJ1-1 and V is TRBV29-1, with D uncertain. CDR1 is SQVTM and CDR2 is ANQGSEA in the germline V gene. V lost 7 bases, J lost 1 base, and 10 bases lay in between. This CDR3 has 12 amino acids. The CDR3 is CSEAEENTEAFF. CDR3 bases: TGCAGCGAAGCAGAGGAGAACACTGAAGCTTTCTTT. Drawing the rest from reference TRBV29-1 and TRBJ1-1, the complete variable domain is SAVISQKPSRDICQRGTSLTIQCQVDSQVTMMFWYRQQPGQSLTLIATANQGSEATYESGFVIDKFPISRPNLTFSTLTVSNMSPEDSSIYLCSEAEENTEAFFGQGTRLTVV.

DNA for the CDR3: TGCGCCAGCAGCCAAGGGACAGGGCCAAATTCACCCCTCCACTTT. Translating gives CASSQGTGPNSPLHF. The chain recombines TRBV4-3 with TRBJ1-6; 8 nucleotides align to TRBD1. This CDR3 has 15 residues. The ends lost 1 base at V and 7 bases at J; junction bases unmatched: 3. Looked up from germline, CDR1 is LGHNA and CDR2 is YSLEER.

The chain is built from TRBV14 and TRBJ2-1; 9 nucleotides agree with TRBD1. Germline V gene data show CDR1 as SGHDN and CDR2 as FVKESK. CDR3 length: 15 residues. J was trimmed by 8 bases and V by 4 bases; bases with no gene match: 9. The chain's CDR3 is CASSRDRDRYDEQFF. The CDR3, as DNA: TGTGCCAGCAGCCGGGACAGGGATCGGTACGATGAGCAGTTCTTC.

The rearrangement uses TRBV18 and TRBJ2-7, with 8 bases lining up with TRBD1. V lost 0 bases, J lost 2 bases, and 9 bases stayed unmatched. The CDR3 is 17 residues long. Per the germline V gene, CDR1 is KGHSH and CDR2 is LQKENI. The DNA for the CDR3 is TGTGCCAGCTCACCACCCCCAGGGGGCATCGTCCCCTACGAGCAGTACTTC. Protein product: CASSPPPGGIVPYEQYF.

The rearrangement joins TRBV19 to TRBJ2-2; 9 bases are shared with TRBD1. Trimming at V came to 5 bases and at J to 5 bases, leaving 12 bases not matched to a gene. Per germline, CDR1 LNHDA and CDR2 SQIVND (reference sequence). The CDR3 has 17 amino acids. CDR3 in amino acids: CASSPPRDRVVTGELFF. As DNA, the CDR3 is TGTGCCAGTAGTCCCCCCCGGGACAGGGTAGTGACCGGGGAGCTGTTTTTT.

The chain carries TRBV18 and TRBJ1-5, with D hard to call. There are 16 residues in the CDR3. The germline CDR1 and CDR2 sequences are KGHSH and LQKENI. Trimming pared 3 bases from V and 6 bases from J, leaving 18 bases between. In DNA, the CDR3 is TGTGCCAGCTCACCCTCAGGAGGGCTTCGGCCTCAGCCCCAGCATTTT. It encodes CASSPSGGLRPQPQHF.